One and the same sample provided the 28 T cell receptor beta chains below, sequenced in a study of T cell responses to AZD1222 COVID-19 vaccine (dated by TCRdb to about 2021). The library relied on the immunoSEQ multiplex PCR assay. What TCRdb holds here is the immuneACCESS table cut down to in-frame rearrangements. Part of the clones is not present; checked against another copy, under half of the missing clones reflect an unresolved V gene, and the others are unexplained. The sample has more than 95,000 clones on record, roughly 88% of them singletons. The ten largest make up about 4.1% of the sample. The label giving this sample's time point can be read as: baseline before first vaccination. The treatment or condition label for this specimen denotes: meningococcal conjugate vaccine given as trial control. The sample consisted of peripheral blood, taken on day 0 of MenACWY control vaccination. The receptors shown here come from an adult in good health.

The CDR3 nucleotides read TGTGCCAGCAGTTACTCGGAGGGGGAGCTGTTTTTT. It codes for CASSYSEGELFF. The chain is built from TRBV6-2 or TRBV6-3 and TRBJ2-2; no definite D call. This CDR3 comprises 12 residues. V was cut by 0 bases and J by 8 bases, with 4 bases left in between. Germline lookup yields CDR1 MNHEY and CDR2 SVGEGT.

This chain links TRBV2 with TRBJ2-2; TRBD1 agrees at 9 bases. J was trimmed by 1 base and V by 6 bases; bases with no gene match: 3. CDR1 is SNHLY, CDR2 FYNNEI, per germline. The CDR3 consists of 15 residues. In DNA, the CDR3 is TGTGCCAGCAGGGACAGGGGCATGAACACCGGGGAGCTGTTTTTT. Its translation is CASRDRGMNTGELFF.

The chain has TRBV6-5 and TRBJ1-2, with a tentative D call TRBD1 (5 bases). V was pared by 6 bases and J by 3 bases, with 17 bases between. The CDR3 has 15 residues. Germline CDR1 is MNHEY and CDR2 is SVGAGI. The CDR3 coding sequence is TGTGCCAGCAGCGATAGGGCGCAGGGCTACTATGGCTACACCTTC. Its translation is CASSDRAQGYYGYTF.

V is TRBV21-1 and J is TRBJ1-6. TRBV21-1 is a recognized pseudogene. CDR3 size: 17 residues. The CDR3 protein is CASSKGQEERYNSPLHF. DNA for the CDR3: TGTGCCAGCAGCAAAGGGCAGGAGGAACGTTATAATTCACCCCTCCACTTT.

The V call is TRBV11-2, the J call TRBJ2-5; 9 nucleotides align to TRBD1. CDR1 and CDR2 (germline): SGHAT, FQNNGV. Trimming cost V 5 bases and J 5 bases; bases outside gene matches: 9. The CDR3 has 15 amino acids. CDR3 in DNA: TGTGCCAGCAGCCTGGGGGACAGGGATGCGGAGACCCAGTACTTC. The encoded protein is CASSLGDRDAETQYF.

This rearrangement joins TRBV11-3 to TRBJ2-5; D is possibly TRBD1 or TRBD2 (5 bases each). This CDR3 contains 17 residues. The V gene lost 1 base and the J gene lost 2 bases, with 17 bases spanning the gap. Germline V gene lookup returns CDR1 SGHNT and CDR2 YENEEA. In DNA, the CDR3 is TGTGCCAGCAGCTTAGGACGAAGGGACCACCGTCAAGAGACCCAGTACTTC. Translated: CASSLGRRDHRQETQYF. The variable domain in full, completed from reference TRBV11-3 and TRBJ2-5, reads EAGVVQSPRYKIIEKKQPVAFWCNPISGHNTLYWYLQNLGQGPELLIRYENEEAVDDSQLPKDRFSAERLKGVDSTLKIQPAELGDSAVYLCASSLGRRDHRQETQYFGPGTRLLVL.

The rearrangement uses TRBV28 and TRBJ2-2; D gene unclear. The CDR3 has 14 amino acids. Germline lookup yields CDR1 MDHEN and CDR2 SYDVKM. V was cut by 3 bases and J by 4 bases, with 9 bases left in between. The chain's CDR3 is CASSFGLVTGELFF. CDR3 coding DNA: TGTGCCAGCAGTTTTGGCCTTGTCACCGGGGAGCTGTTTTTT.

This chain uses TRBV25-1 with TRBJ1-2; a weak D match, TRBD1 (6 bases). The CDR3 runs to 16 residues. The V gene lost 1 base and the J gene lost 3 bases, with 15 bases spanning the gap. Germline CDR1 is MGHDK and CDR2 is SYGVNS. The CDR3 region has the DNA TGTGCCAGCAGTGAATCACAGGGTGATCTCGACTATGGCTACACCTTC. Translated, it gives CASSESQGDLDYGYTF.

In its sample, this clone was seen a few times. The rearrangement joins TRBV5-1 to TRBJ2-1; no clear D gene. The CDR3 covers 15 residues. Germline CDR1 and CDR2: SGHRS and YFSETQ. V lost 4 bases and J lost 4, with 15 bases in between. The DNA of the CDR3 is TGCGCCAGCAGCACGACAAATTCCCCTTACAATGAGCAGTTCTTC. Translation gives CASSTTNSPYNEQFF.

This clone was recorded a few times. The chain uses TRBV3-1 (or the pseudogene TRBV3-2) and TRBJ2-3; weak D call: TRBD1 (5 bases). V lost 1 base, J lost 3 bases, and 11 bases lay in between. CDR3 size: 15 residues. Germline V gene sequence: CDR1 LGHDT, CDR2 YNNKEL (reference sequence). The CDR3 nucleotides are TGTGCCAGCAGCCAAGCTAGGGGTGAGACAGATACGCAGTATTTT. Amino acids: CASSQARGETDTQYF.

The rearrangement links TRBV11-2 to TRBJ2-1; D might be TRBD1 or TRBD2, each matching 6 bases. The V and J ends lost 4 bases and 5 bases respectively, with 12 bases between them. CDR3 length: 14 residues. In germline, CDR1 is SGHAT, CDR2 FQNNGV. The CDR3 loop is CASSSFRGDNEQFF. DNA for the CDR3: TGTGCCAGCAGCTCCTTTAGGGGGGACAATGAGCAGTTCTTC. The entire variable domain, with the rest obtained from reference TRBV11-2 and TRBJ2-1, is as follows: EAGVAQSPRYKIIEKRQSVAFWCNPISGHATLYWYQQILGQGPKLLIQFQNNGVVDDSQLPKDRFSAERLKGVDSTLKIQPAKLEDSAVYLCASSSFRGDNEQFFGPGTRLTVL.

This clone has just one count. The chain employs TRBV7-6 and TRBJ1-3; 8 positions agree with TRBD1. This CDR3 spans 16 amino acids. Germline V gene data show CDR1 as SGHVS and CDR2 as FNYEAQ. V was pared by 4 bases and J by 0 bases, with 5 bases of the junction left unmatched. The CDR3 DNA sequence: TGTGCCAGCAGCTGGGGACAGGCAATCTCTGGAAACACCATATATTTT. Translated: CASSWGQAISGNTIYF.

The V gene is TRBV18, the J gene TRBJ2-7; no clear D gene. The CDR3 runs to 13 residues. Deletions cut 4 bases from V and 5 bases from J, with 12 bases between. Germline CDR1 is KGHSH and CDR2 is LQKENI. This CDR3 reads CASSRGQADEQYV. The CDR3 DNA reads as TGTGCCAGCTCACGCGGCCAGGCCGACGAGCAGTACGTC.

The chain couples TRBV11-2 to TRBJ2-1, with D maybe TRBD2 (7 bases). The germline V and J ends were trimmed by 3 bases and 3 bases, with 12 bases remaining between them. Per the germline V gene, CDR1 is SGHAT and CDR2 is FQNNGV. This CDR3 region has 15 residues. CDR3 residues: CASSLGGLDYNEQFF. The CDR3 nucleotides read TGTGCCAGCAGCTTGGGGGGGCTGGACTACAATGAGCAGTTCTTC. Drawing the rest from reference TRBV11-2 and TRBJ2-1, the complete variable domain is EAGVAQSPRYKIIEKRQSVAFWCNPISGHATLYWYQQILGQGPKLLIQFQNNGVVDDSQLPKDRFSAERLKGVDSTLKIQPAKLEDSAVYLCASSLGGLDYNEQFFGPGTRLTVL.

The V gene is TRBV19, the J gene TRBJ2-7; 9 positions match TRBD1. Germline loops: CDR1 LNHDA, CDR2 SQIVND (reference sequence). J lost 4 bases, V lost 6 bases, and 4 bases had no gene match. The CDR3 runs to 13 residues. The CDR3 DNA is TGTGCCAGTAGCGCCGGGACAGGGTACGAGCAGTACGTC. Its translation: CASSAGTGYEQYV.

This chain joins TRBV5-1 and TRBJ1-2; 7 positions match TRBD1. V was clipped by 0 bases and J by 2 bases; unmatched bases: 4. CDR3 length equals 15 residues. CDR1 is SGHRS, CDR2 YFSETQ, per germline. Written as DNA, the CDR3 is TGCGCCAGCAGCTTGGGAGGGGGCAGCAACTATGGCTACACCTTC. Residues: CASSLGGGSNYGYTF.

The chain links TRBV15 to TRBJ1-1; D is unclear. CDR3 length equals 15 residues. Trimming pared 0 bases from V and 1 base from J, leaving 9 bases between. Germline CDR1 LNHNV, CDR2 YYDKDF (reference sequence). In DNA form, the CDR3 reads TGTGCCACCAGCAGAGATTGGCAGGCGAACACTGAAGCTTTCTTT. Encoded protein: CATSRDWQANTEAFF.

The sample holds a few counts of this clone. The chain employs TRBV7-9 and TRBJ2-7; D may be TRBD2 (6 bases). Germline lookup yields CDR1 SEHNR and CDR2 FQNEAQ (reference sequence). This CDR3 contains 15 residues. V lost 6 bases to trimming and J lost 6 bases, with 21 bases between them. The CDR3 DNA reads as TGTGCCAGCAGTTATCTGTCCGTGGGGGAGGCCGAGCAGTACTTC. Translating it yields CASSYLSVGEAEQYF.

This clone came up once. The CDR3: CASSRSGRLNEQFF. CDR3 DNA sequence: TGTGCCAGTAGTAGAAGCGGGAGGCTCAATGAGCAGTTCTTC. The rearrangement uses TRBV19 and TRBJ2-1; TRBD2 matches at 9 bases. CDR3 length equals 14 residues. Per the germline V gene, CDR1 is LNHDA and CDR2 is SQIVND (reference sequence). V was clipped by 4 bases and J by 6 bases; unmatched bases: 4.

CDR3 bases: TGTGCCAGCAGCTTAGATGTACTAGCGGATATCCAAGAGACCCAGTACTTC. It codes for CASSLDVLADIQETQYF. The V call is TRBV11-2, the J call TRBJ2-5, with 8 bases fitting TRBD2. Looked up from germline, CDR1 is SGHAT and CDR2 is FQNNGV. This CDR3 contains 17 residues. V lost 0 bases and J lost 1; bases outside the gene matches: 7. The variable domain in full, completed from reference TRBV11-2 and TRBJ2-5, reads EAGVAQSPRYKIIEKRQSVAFWCNPISGHATLYWYQQILGQGPKLLIQFQNNGVVDDSQLPKDRFSAERLKGVDSTLKIQPAKLEDSAVYLCASSLDVLADIQETQYFGPGTRLLVL.

This chain uses TRBV11-2 with TRBJ2-4; D not resolved. Germline V gives CDR1 SGHAT, CDR2 FQNNGV. Trimming removed 3 bases at V and 3 bases at J, with 9 bases between. This CDR3 is 14 amino acids long. CDR3 in amino acids: CASSFNGFKNIQYF. The CDR3 bases are TGTGCCAGCAGCTTCAACGGCTTCAAAAACATTCAGTACTTC.

This clone was counted between two and nine times. The chain carries TRBV19 and TRBJ1-1; 9 bases align to TRBD1. V was pared by 4 bases and J by 5 bases, with 11 bases of the junction left unmatched. CDR3 length equals 16 residues. Germline V gives CDR1 LNHDA, CDR2 SQIVND (reference sequence). DNA of the CDR3: TGTGCCAGTAGTAGGGGGACAGGGAAGATGGGGACTGAAGCTTTCTTT. Translated: CASSRGTGKMGTEAFF.

The chain uses TRBV28 and TRBJ1-3; the D is unclear. This CDR3 contains 12 residues. Deletions cut 7 bases from V and 9 bases from J, with 13 bases between. Germline CDR1 reads MDHEN; CDR2 reads SYDVKM. Here the CDR3 DNA reads TGTGCCAGCACTCGGGCCTGGGGCACCATATATTTT. Its protein is CASTRAWGTIYF.

The rearrangement uses TRBV18 and TRBJ2-3, with 12 bases identical to TRBD2. Trimming took 3 bases from V and 7 from J; bases not matched to a gene: 5. Germline loops: CDR1 KGHSH, CDR2 LQKENI. This CDR3 has 15 amino acids. The CDR3 sequence: CASSPPSGGANTQYF. The CDR3 nucleotides read TGTGCCAGCTCACCGCCTAGCGGGGGGGCCAATACGCAGTATTTT.

The gene calls are TRBV18 and TRBJ1-1; the D is unclear. This CDR3 has 13 amino acids. CDR1 is KGHSH and CDR2 is LQKENI in the germline V gene. V was pared by 1 base and J by 1 base, with 4 bases between. The CDR3 sequence is CASSPQENTEAFF. The CDR3 bases are TGTGCCAGCTCACCACAGGAGAACACTGAAGCTTTCTTT.

This clone was picked up one time. The rearrangement uses TRBV19 and TRBJ1-6; 7 bases align to TRBD1. Losses at the gene ends were 5 bases for V and 7 bases for J; bases not matched to a gene: 5. The V gene's germline CDR1 is LNHDA and CDR2 SQIVND (reference sequence). The CDR3 is 14 amino acids. Written as DNA, the CDR3 is TGTGCCAGTAGTTATGGGACAGAAAATTCACCCCTCCACTTT. Its translation: CASSYGTENSPLHF. The full variable domain, completed using reference TRBV19 and TRBJ1-6, is DGGITQSPKYLFRKEGQNVTLSCEQNLNHDAMYWYRQDPGQGLRLIYYSQIVNDFQKGDIAEGYSVSREKKESFPLTVTSAQKNPTAFYLCASSYGTENSPLHFGNGTRLTVT.

The chain recombines TRBV7-6 with TRBJ2-3; 7 bases align to TRBD2. The CDR3 contains 15 residues. V was clipped by 1 base and J by 1 base; unmatched bases: 2. Germline CDR1 and CDR2: SGHVS and FNYEAQ. The CDR3, as DNA: TGTGCCAGCAGCTTAGTGGGGGGGGGCACAGATACGCAGTATTTT. This codes for CASSLVGGGTDTQYF.

In its sample, this clone was seen a few times. The chain has TRBV28 and TRBJ1-1, with 7 bases fitting TRBD1. The CDR3 totals 18 residues. The junction had 15 bases not matched to a gene; V was cut back by 4 bases and J by 1 base. In germline, CDR1 is MDHEN, CDR2 SYDVKM. CDR3 coding DNA: TGTGCCAGCAGTTCCTTATACCGGGACAGCCATGGGAACACTGAAGCTTTCTTT. Translating gives CASSSLYRDSHGNTEAFF.